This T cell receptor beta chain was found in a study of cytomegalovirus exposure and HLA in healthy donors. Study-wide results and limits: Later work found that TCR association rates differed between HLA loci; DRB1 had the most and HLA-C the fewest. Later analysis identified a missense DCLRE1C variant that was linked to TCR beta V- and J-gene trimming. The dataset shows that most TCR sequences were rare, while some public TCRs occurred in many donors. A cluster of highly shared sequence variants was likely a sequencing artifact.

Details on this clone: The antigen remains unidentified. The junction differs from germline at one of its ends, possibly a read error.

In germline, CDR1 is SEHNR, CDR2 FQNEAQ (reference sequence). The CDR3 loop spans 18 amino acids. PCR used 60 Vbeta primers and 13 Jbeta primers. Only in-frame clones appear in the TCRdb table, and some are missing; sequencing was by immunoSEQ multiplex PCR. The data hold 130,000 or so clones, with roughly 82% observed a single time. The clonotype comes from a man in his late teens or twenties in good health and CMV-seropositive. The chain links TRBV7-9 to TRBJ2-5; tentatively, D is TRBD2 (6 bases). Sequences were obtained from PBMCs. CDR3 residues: CSSSSDMPGGREQETQYF. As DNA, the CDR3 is TGTTCCAGCAGCTCTGACATGCCTGGGGGTCGGGAGCAAGAGACCCAGTACTTC.